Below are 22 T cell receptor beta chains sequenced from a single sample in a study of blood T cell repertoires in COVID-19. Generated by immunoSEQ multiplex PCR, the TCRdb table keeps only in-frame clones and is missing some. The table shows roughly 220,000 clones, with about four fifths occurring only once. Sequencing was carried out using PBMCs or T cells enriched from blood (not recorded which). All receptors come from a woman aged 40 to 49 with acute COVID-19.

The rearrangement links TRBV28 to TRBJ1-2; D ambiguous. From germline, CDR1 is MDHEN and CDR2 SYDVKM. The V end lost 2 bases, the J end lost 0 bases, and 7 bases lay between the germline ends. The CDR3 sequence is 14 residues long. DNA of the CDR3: TGTGCCAGCAGTTTAGGCCTGGCTAACTATGGCTACACCTTC. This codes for CASSLGLANYGYTF.

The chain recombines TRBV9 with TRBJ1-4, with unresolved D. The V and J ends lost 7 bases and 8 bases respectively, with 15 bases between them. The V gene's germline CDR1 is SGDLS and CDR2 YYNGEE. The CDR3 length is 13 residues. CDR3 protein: CASPDWENEKLFF. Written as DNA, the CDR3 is TGTGCCAGCCCGGACTGGGAGAACGAAAAACTGTTTTTT.

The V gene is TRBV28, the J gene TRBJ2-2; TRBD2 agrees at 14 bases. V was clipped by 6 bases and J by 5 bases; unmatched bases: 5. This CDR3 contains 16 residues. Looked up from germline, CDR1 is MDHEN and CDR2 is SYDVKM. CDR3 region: CASSGTSGRPTGELFF. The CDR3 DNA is TGTGCCAGCAGCGGGACTAGCGGGAGACCGACCGGGGAGCTGTTTTTT. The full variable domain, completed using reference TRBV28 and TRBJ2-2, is DVKVTQSSRYLVKRTGEKVFLECVQDMDHENMFWYRQDPGLGLRLIYFSYDVKMKEKGDIPEGYSVSREKKERFSLILESASTNQTSMYLCASSGTSGRPTGELFFGEGSRLTVL.

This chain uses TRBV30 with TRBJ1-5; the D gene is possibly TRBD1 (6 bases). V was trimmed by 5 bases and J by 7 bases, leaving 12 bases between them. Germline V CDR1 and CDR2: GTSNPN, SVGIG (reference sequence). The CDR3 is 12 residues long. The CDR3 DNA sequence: TGTGCCTGGGACCGTGGGGGCCAGCCCCAGCATTTT. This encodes CAWDRGGQPQHF.

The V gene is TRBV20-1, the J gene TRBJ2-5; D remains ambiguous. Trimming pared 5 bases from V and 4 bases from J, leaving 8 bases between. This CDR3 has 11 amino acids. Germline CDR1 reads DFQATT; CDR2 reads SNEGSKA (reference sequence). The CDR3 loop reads CSARMRETQYF. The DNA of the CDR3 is TGCAGTGCTCGAATGAGAGAGACCCAGTACTTC.

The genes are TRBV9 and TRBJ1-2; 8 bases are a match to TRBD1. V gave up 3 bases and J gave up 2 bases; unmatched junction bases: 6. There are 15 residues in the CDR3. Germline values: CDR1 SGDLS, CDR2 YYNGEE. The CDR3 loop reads CASSDQGARNYGYTF. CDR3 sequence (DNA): TGTGCCAGCAGCGACCAGGGGGCGCGAAACTATGGCTACACCTTC.

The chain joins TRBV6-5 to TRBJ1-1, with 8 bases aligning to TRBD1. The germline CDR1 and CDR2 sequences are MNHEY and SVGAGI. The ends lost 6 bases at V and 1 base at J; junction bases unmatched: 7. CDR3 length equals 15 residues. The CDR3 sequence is CASSFQTGENTEAFF. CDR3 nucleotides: TGTGCCAGCAGCTTTCAGACAGGGGAGAACACTGAAGCTTTCTTT.

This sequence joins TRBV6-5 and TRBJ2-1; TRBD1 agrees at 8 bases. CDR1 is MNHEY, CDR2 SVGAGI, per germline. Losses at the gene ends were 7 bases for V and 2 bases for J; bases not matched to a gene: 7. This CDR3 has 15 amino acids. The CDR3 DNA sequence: TGTGCCAGCACCCTGGACAGGGTGACCTACAATGAGCAGTTCTTC. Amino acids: CASTLDRVTYNEQFF.

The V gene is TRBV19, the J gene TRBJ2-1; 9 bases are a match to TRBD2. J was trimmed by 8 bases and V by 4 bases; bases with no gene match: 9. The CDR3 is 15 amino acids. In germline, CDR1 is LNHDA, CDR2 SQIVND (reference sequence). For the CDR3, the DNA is TGTGCCAGTAGTAAGGAGCGGGGGGTTGTCCATGAGCAGTTCTTC. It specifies CASSKERGVVHEQFF.

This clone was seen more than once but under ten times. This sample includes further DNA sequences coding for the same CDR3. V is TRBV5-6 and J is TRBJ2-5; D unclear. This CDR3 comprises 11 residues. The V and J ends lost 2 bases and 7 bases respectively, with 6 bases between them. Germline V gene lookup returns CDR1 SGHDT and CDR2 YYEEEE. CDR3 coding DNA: TGTGCCAGCAGCTTATCGGGGACCCAGTACTTC. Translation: CASSLSGTQYF.

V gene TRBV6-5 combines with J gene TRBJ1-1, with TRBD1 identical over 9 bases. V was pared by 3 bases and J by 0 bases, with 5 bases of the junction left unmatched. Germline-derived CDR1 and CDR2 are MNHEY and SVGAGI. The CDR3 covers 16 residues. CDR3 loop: CASSYKQGALNTEAFF. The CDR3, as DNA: TGTGCCAGCAGTTATAAACAGGGGGCCTTGAACACTGAAGCTTTCTTT.

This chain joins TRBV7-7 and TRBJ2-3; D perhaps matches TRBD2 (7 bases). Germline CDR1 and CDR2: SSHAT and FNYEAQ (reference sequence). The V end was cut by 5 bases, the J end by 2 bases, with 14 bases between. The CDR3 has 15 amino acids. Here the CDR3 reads CASSLGGAYTDTQYF. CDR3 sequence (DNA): TGTGCCAGCAGCCTGGGGGGGGCATACACAGATACGCAGTATTTT.

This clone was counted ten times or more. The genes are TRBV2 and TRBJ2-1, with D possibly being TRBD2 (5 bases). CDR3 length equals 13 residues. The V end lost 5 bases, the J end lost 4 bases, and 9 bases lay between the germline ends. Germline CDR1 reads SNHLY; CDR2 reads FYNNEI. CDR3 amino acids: CASSLASYNEQFF. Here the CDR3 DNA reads TGTGCCAGCAGTCTAGCTTCATACAATGAGCAGTTCTTC. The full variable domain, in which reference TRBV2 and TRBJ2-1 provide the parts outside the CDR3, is EPEVTQTPSHQVTQMGQEVILRCVPISNHLYFYWYRQILGQKVEFLVSFYNNEISEKSEIFDDQFSVERPDGSNFTLKIRSTKLEDSAMYFCASSLASYNEQFFGPGTRLTVL.

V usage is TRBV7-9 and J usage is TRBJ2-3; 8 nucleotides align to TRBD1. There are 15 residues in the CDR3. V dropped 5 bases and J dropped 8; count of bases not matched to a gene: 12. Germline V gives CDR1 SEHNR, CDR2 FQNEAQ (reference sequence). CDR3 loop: CASSPQGARGGTQYF. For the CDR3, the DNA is TGTGCCAGCAGCCCCCAGGGGGCGCGAGGGGGTACGCAGTATTTT.

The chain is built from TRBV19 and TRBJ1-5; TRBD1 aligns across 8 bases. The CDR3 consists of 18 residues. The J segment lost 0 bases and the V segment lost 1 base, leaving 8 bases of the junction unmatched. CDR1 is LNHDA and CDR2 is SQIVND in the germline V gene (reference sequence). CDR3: CASSIGTGSRYSNQPQHF. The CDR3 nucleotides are TGTGCCAGTAGTATAGGGACAGGGAGTCGGTATAGCAATCAGCCCCAGCATTTT.

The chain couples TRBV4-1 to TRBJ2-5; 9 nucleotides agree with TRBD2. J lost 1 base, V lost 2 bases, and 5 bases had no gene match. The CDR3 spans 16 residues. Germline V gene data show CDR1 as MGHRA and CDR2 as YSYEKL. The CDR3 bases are TGCGCCAGCAGCCAAAGCGGGGGGTCGTCCCAAGAGACCCAGTACTTC. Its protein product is CASSQSGGSSQETQYF.

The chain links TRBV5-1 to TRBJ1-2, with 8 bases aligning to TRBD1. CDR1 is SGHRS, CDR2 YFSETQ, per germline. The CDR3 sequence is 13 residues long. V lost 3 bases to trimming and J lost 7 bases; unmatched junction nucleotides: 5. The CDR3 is CASSYDRGSGYTF. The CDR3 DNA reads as TGCGCCAGCAGCTATGACAGGGGAAGTGGCTACACCTTC. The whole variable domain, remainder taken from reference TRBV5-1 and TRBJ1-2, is KAGVTQTPRYLIKTRGQQVTLSCSPISGHRSVSWYQQTPGQGLQFLFEYFSETQRNKGNFPGRFSGRQFSNSRSEMNVSTLELGDSALYLCASSYDRGSGYTFGSGTRLTVV.

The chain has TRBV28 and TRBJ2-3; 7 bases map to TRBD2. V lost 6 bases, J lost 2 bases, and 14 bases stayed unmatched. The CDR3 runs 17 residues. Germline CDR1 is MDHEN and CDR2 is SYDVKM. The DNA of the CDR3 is TGTGCCAGCAGCCAACGTAGCGGGCTACGACTCACAGATACGCAGTATTTT. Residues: CASSQRSGLRLTDTQYF.

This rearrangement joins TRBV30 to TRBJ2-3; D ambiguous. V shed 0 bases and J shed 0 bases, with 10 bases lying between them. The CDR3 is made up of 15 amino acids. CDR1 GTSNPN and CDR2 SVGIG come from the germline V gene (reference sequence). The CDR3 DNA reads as TGTGCCTGGAGTGTATTAGCAACTAGCACAGATACGCAGTATTTT. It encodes CAWSVLATSTDTQYF.

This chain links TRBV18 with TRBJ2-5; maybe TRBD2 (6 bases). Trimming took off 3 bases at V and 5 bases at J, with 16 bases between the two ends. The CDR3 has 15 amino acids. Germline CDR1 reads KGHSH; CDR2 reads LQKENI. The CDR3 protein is CASSPSGLLLETQYF. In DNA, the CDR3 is TGTGCCAGCTCACCCTCGGGACTTTTGTTGGAGACCCAGTACTTC.

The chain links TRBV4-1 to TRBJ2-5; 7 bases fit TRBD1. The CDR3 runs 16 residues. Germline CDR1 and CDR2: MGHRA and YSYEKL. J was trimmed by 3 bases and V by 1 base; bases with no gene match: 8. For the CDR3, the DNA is TGCGCCAGCAGCCAAGGGGACAGACCGGTCGAAGAGACCCAGTACTTC. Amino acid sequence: CASSQGDRPVEETQYF.

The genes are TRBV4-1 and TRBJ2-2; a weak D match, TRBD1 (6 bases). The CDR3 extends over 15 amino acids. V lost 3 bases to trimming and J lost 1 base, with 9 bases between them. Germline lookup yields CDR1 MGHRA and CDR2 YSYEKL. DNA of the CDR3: TGCGCCAGCAGCCAGGCGGACAGGAACACCGGGGAGCTGTTTTTT. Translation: CASSQADRNTGELFF.